This T cell receptor beta chain was sequenced for a study of T-cell memory formation after mild COVID-19. Notes on the study in general: Pre-infection memory showed some responding clones, and this suggested that cross-reactive memory joined.

V lost 6 bases, J lost 5 bases, and 10 bases stayed unmatched. This CDR3 has 16 amino acids. CDR1 is SEHNR, CDR2 FQNEAQ, per germline (reference sequence). TCRdb fed the 5' RACE reads into MiXCR, producing one record per CDR3 protein. The data contain 190,000 or so distinct CDR3 sequences, 25% to 35% of them singletons. Details on this clonotype: What it binds is unknown.

The source material was PBMCs or a T cell subset sorted from them (not recorded which). This chain uses TRBV7-9 with TRBJ2-1; 10 bases are a match to TRBD2. The TCR was taken from an adult woman who had mild COVID-19 (a few samples of this study predate the infection). Cell type and time point are not known. CDR3 bases: TGTGCCAGCAGTCAAGGACTAGCGGCCCGACACAATGAGCAGTTCTTC. This codes for CASSQGLAARHNEQFF.